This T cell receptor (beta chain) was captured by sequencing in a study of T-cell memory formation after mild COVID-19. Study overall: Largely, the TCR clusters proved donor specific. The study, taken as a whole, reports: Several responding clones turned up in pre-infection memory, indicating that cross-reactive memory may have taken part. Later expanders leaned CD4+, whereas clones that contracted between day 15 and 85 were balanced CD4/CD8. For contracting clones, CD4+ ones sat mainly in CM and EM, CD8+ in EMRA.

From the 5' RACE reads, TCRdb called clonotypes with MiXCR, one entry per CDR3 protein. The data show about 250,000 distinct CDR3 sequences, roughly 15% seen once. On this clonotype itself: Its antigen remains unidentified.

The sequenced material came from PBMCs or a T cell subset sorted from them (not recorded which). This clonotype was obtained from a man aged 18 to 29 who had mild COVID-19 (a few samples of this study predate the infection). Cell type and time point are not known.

The CDR3 sequence is CSARRQGYEQYF. In DNA form, the CDR3 reads TGCAGTGCTAGACGACAGGGTTACGAGCAGTACTTC. The rearrangement uses TRBV20-1 and TRBJ2-7, with 7 bases identical to TRBD1. The CDR3 is 12 amino acids. With 2 bases clipped from V and 4 bases from J, the junction kept 2 bases outside the gene matches. In germline, CDR1 is DFQATT, CDR2 SNEGSKA (reference sequence).